The next 4 T cell receptor beta chains were all read from a single sample in a study of cytomegalovirus exposure and HLA in healthy donors. PCR employed 60 Vbeta and 13 Jbeta primers. Assay: immunoSEQ multiplex PCR; the TCRdb copy retains only in-frame clones and omits some. The repertoire holds some 150,000 clones, with around 81% as singletons. The sample taken for sequencing was PBMCs. The receptors derive from a woman aged 50 to 60 in good health and CMV-seronegative.

This clone was detected once. The gene calls are TRBV10-3 and TRBJ1-1; D may be TRBD1 (6 bases). The length of the CDR3 is 13 residues. Germline V gene sequence: CDR1 ENHRY, CDR2 SYGVKD. V was cut by 0 bases and J by 4 bases, with 6 bases left in between. The CDR3, as DNA: TGTGCCATCAGTGAGTCAGGGGGCACTGAAGCTTTCTTT. Its protein product is CAISESGGTEAFF.

The chain couples TRBV23-1 to TRBJ2-7; TRBD2 is a possible D gene (5 bases). TRBV23-1 is an ORF for which the function is uncertain. The CDR3 is 11 residues long. Trimming took off 8 bases at V and 5 bases at J, with 10 bases between the two ends. As DNA, the CDR3 is TGCGCCAGCCACCTCGGGAACGAGCAGTACTTC. Its protein product is CASHLGNEQYF.

Regarding this clone: Within the sample, other DNA sequences also encode this same CDR3. The rearrangement joins TRBV27 to TRBJ2-7; the D is unclear. The CDR3 has 13 residues. Germline loops: CDR1 MNHEY, CDR2 SMNVEV (reference sequence). Trimming took off 3 bases at V and 4 bases at J, with 10 bases between the two ends. The chain's CDR3 is CASSFGPSYEQYF. The CDR3 bases are TGTGCCAGCAGTTTCGGTCCATCATACGAGCAGTACTTC.

V and J are TRBV6-5 and TRBJ1-5, with D unresolved. Germline CDR1 reads MNHEY; CDR2 reads SVGAGI. The V and J ends lost 0 bases and 11 bases respectively, with 20 bases between them. The CDR3 has 16 amino acids. CDR3 protein: CASSYSMGGGRSTQHF. The CDR3 bases are TGTGCCAGCAGTTACTCGATGGGCGGCGGGAGATCGACCCAGCATTTT.